The clone carrying this T cell receptor (beta chain) was recorded many times. Its antigen is unknown. The data are from a study of T cells after posttransplantation cyclophosphamide. Study findings and constraints: Later post-transplant blood repertoires were often dominated by donor CD8+ memory clones. TRB clonality was highly associated with recipient CMV seropositivity and reactivation.

Per germline, CDR1 SGHRS and CDR2 YFSETQ. V lost 2 bases to trimming and J lost 4 bases, with 16 bases between them. The CDR3 covers 16 residues. Profiling relied on immunoSEQ multiplex PCR, and the TCRdb table lists in-frame clones only, not all of them. Sampling found roughly 40,000 clones, none seen once. This clonotype originated in a woman between 45 and 60 years old in good health and a related stem cell transplant donor. The genes are TRBV5-1 and TRBJ2-1; tentatively, D is TRBD2 (6 bases). The sequenced material came from PBMCs. The CDR3 loop reads CASSFLRERGYNEQFF. The CDR3 DNA sequence: TGCGCCAGCAGCTTTTTACGGGAGAGAGGATACAATGAGCAGTTCTTC.